This T cell receptor beta chain comes out of a study of Graves' ophthalmopathy and Graves' hyperthyroidism. Study findings and constraints: It was with around 70% sensitivity and almost 75% specificity that the model predicted ophthalmopathy progression.

TCR beta CDR3 regions were amplified from RNA transcripts. Second-round multiplex PCR came after a first-round RT-PCR that employed HTBI primers. From the multiplex PCR reads, TCRdb called clonotypes with MiXCR, one entry per CDR3 protein. The data show approximately 700,000 distinct CDR3 sequences, under 50% seen once. The table lists this clonotype with many counts. Antigen specificity is unknown. Trimming took 4 bases from V and 2 from J, leaving 8 bases between them. The CDR3 loop spans 14 amino acids. This chain links TRBV12-3 or TRBV12-4 with TRBJ1-4; TRBD1 might be the D (6 bases). The sequenced sample was peripheral blood. The source is an adult man with Graves' ophthalmopathy. For the CDR3, the DNA is TGTGCCAGCAGTTCAGGGGTCACTAATGAAAAACTGTTTTTT. Encoded protein: CASSSGVTNEKLFF.